This T cell receptor (beta chain) was captured in a study of T cell responses to AZD1222 COVID-19 vaccine. General study findings and limits: Donors in the cohort were predominantly white British and more often female, and clonal diversity was possibly underestimated. Sampling captured repertoires only after the peak T cell response.

As concerns this clone: Its specificity is unknown.

The V gene lost 4 bases and the J gene lost 1 base, with 9 bases spanning the gap. The CDR3 is made up of 14 amino acids. Germline CDR1 is SGHNT and CDR2 is YYREEE (reference sequence). Data came from immunoSEQ multiplex PCR; TCRdb stores just in-frame clones and leaves some out. The data contain about 150,000 clones, about 92% of them singletons. Samples with a second dose at about 4 or about 12 weeks were pooled together. This specimen consisted of peripheral blood, obtained 28 days after the second AZD1222 dose. The sequence was obtained from an adult who received the AZD1222 COVID-19 vaccine. This sequence joins TRBV5-4 and TRBJ1-5; D is undetermined. Here the CDR3 reads CASSPDGSNQPQHF. CDR3 nucleotide sequence: TGTGCCAGCAGCCCGGACGGGAGCAATCAGCCCCAGCATTTT.